This T cell receptor beta chain was found in a study of shared clonotypes between healthy human individuals. With regard to this clone: The antigen is undetermined.

Looked up from germline, CDR1 is SGHAT and CDR2 is FQNNGV. The CDR3 spans 13 residues. Trimming pared 5 bases from V and 8 bases from J, leaving 13 bases between. General observations from the study: Some naive CD4 clonotypes, around 5%, turned up in common across a few donors. Among the subsets, naive ones generally showed larger estimated richness than memory ones. Inspection by rarefaction showed sorted-subset sequencing to be incomplete despite large depth.

Naive CD8 isolation took CD45RO-negative cells positively selected for CCR7 and excluded terminally differentiated effector memory CD45RA+ cells. Sequencing used immunoSEQ multiplex PCR; TCRdb keeps in-frame clones, though not all of them. The sample lists approximately 2,200,000 clones; about 93% were seen once. Sequences were obtained from naive CD8+ T cells from PBMCs. The chain carries TRBV11-2 and TRBJ1-3, with D perhaps matching TRBD1 (6 bases). This clonotype originated in a man aged 18 to 30 in good health. Some clones in this sample may be carry-over from other donors' samples. For the CDR3, the DNA is TGTGCCAGCAGCCATACAGGGTTCCACACCATATATTTT. It is translated as CASSHTGFHTIYF.